This entry lists 25 T cell receptor beta chains sequenced from one sample in a study of T cells in Graves' hyperthyroidism and ophthalmopathy. Regions amplified from RNA transcripts were the TCR beta CDR3 regions. An initial round of RT-PCR targeting the TCR CDR3 relied on the HTBI primer set. TCRdb ran MiXCR on the multiplex PCR reads and lists one entry per CDR3 protein. The sample gives hundreds of thousands of distinct CDR3 sequences, around 15% of which show up once; 3.8% is in the top ten. The sequencing sample was made of blood. These receptors were collected from a woman aged 25 to 39 with Graves' hyperthyroidism.

This clonotype was observed at least ten times. The chain is built from TRBV5-1 and TRBJ2-1; 11 bases map to TRBD1. This CDR3 is built from 16 residues. Per germline, CDR1 SGHRS and CDR2 YFSETQ. V trimming: 0 bases; J trimming: 6 bases; junction bases outside the gene matches: 5. CDR3: CASSLEGQGAGNEQFF. DNA for the CDR3: TGCGCCAGCAGCTTGGAAGGACAGGGGGCGGGCAATGAGCAGTTCTTC.

V and J are TRBV28 and TRBJ2-1, with 9 bases aligning to TRBD1. CDR1 and CDR2 (germline): MDHEN, SYDVKM. With 4 bases clipped from V and 5 bases from J, the junction kept 6 bases outside the gene matches. The CDR3 spans 15 residues. CDR3 protein: CASSSGTGMDNEQFF. As DNA, the CDR3 is TGTGCCAGCAGTTCCGGGACAGGGATGGACAATGAGCAGTTCTTC.

This clonotype was observed many times. The chain has TRBV7-2 and TRBJ2-5, with TRBD2 matching over 12 bases. Trimming took 2 bases from V and 6 from J; bases not matched to a gene: 10. The CDR3 consists of 17 residues. Per the germline V gene, CDR1 is SGHTA and CDR2 is FQGNSA. The CDR3 region has the DNA TGTGCCAGCAGCTTAAGCGCGACTAGCGGGAGTGTTAAGACCCAGTACTTC. Its translation is CASSLSATSGSVKTQYF. Looking up the rest from reference TRBV7-2 and TRBJ2-5 gives the full variable domain: GAGVSQSPSNKVTEKGKDVELRCDPISGHTALYWYRQSLGQGLEFLIYFQGNSAPDKSGLPSDRFSAERTGGSVSTLTIQRTQQEDSAVYLCASSLSATSGSVKTQYFGPGTRLLVL.

The CDR3 sequence: CAWSVLRGSGGETQYF. The CDR3 DNA sequence: TGTGCCTGGAGTGTATTAAGGGGCAGCGGAGGAGAGACCCAGTACTTC. The chain joins TRBV30 to TRBJ2-5, with D tentatively TRBD1 or TRBD2 (5 bases each). CDR1 and CDR2 from the germline V gene are GTSNPN and SVGIG (reference sequence). The CDR3 consists of 16 residues. The ends were cut back, 0 bases at V and 4 bases at J, with 18 bases in the middle.

This clonotype showed up just a few times. This chain links TRBV19 with TRBJ1-2, with a tentative D call TRBD1 (5 bases). V shed 7 bases and J shed 2 bases, with 17 bases lying between them. The CDR3 extends over 15 amino acids. From germline, CDR1 is LNHDA and CDR2 SQIVND (reference sequence). CDR3 DNA sequence: TGTGCCAGTACCTGGGGGGTCGGGGCCAACTATGGCTACACCTTC. It encodes CASTWGVGANYGYTF.

J is TRBJ2-3 and V is TRBV9; D perhaps matches TRBD2 (5 bases). The CDR3 runs to 14 residues. Germline CDR1 reads SGDLS; CDR2 reads YYNGEE. V lost 6 bases to trimming and J lost 1 base, with 12 bases between them. The DNA of the CDR3 is TGTGCCAGCAATCGAGGGAGCCGCACAGATACGCAGTATTTT. Translated: CASNRGSRTDTQYF.

The chain employs TRBV6-1 and TRBJ2-7, with 11 positions matching TRBD2. V shed 7 bases and J 4 bases; nucleotides not matched to a gene: 6. This CDR3 region has 14 residues. CDR1 and CDR2 (germline): MNHNS, SASEGT. CDR3 loop: CASTRGTSGYEQYF. CDR3 sequence (DNA): TGTGCCAGCACCAGGGGGACTAGCGGATACGAGCAGTACTTC.

This clonotype was counted many times. The chain carries TRBV20-1 and TRBJ2-7, with TRBD2 identical over 7 bases. Trimming took 1 base from V and 4 from J; bases not matched to a gene: 4. The CDR3 contains 13 residues. Germline CDR1 and CDR2: DFQATT and SNEGSKA (reference sequence). The CDR3: CSARGGRWYEQYF. CDR3 sequence (DNA): TGCAGTGCTAGAGGCGGGAGATGGTACGAGCAGTACTTC.

The chain carries TRBV19 and TRBJ1-5; 7 positions agree with TRBD1. There are 15 residues in the CDR3. With V trimmed by 5 bases and J by 7 bases, 11 bases remained unmatched. CDR1 LNHDA and CDR2 SQIVND come from the germline V gene (reference sequence). The CDR3 reads CASSETSGTVQPQHF. CDR3 coding DNA: TGTGCCAGTAGTGAAACATCAGGGACAGTCCAGCCCCAGCATTTT.

This clonotype was detected many times. The V call is TRBV3-1, the J call TRBJ2-1; possibly TRBD2 for D (6 bases). The CDR3 length is 12 residues. Trimming stripped 1 base from V and 9 bases from J, with 7 bases between. The germline CDR1 and CDR2 sequences are LGHDT and YNNKEL (reference sequence). CDR3 sequence (DNA): TGTGCCAGCAGCCAAGTCGGGGGTGAGCAGTTCTTC. It specifies CASSQVGGEQFF.

This chain joins TRBV28 and TRBJ1-5; D call uncertain. CDR1 is MDHEN, CDR2 SYDVKM, per germline. The CDR3 spans 14 residues. V lost 10 bases, J lost 4 bases, and 17 bases lay in between. DNA for the CDR3: TGTGCCATAGTACCTGGGCGAAGGAATCAGCCCCAGCATTTT. Protein product: CAIVPGRRNQPQHF.

This clonotype appeared a few times. The chain joins TRBV24-1 to TRBJ1-2, with 11 bases matching TRBD1. The CDR3 spans 17 residues. V lost 4 bases to trimming and J lost 3 bases; unmatched junction nucleotides: 9. Germline CDR1 is KGHDR and CDR2 is SFDVKD. CDR3 region: CATSDPGQGAGDYGYTF. The DNA of the CDR3 is TGTGCCACCAGTGACCCTGGACAGGGGGCAGGAGACTATGGCTACACCTTC.

This clonotype was counted at least ten times. J is TRBJ1-2 and V is TRBV28, with no clear D. Germline CDR1 MDHEN, CDR2 SYDVKM. Trimming took 5 bases from V and 6 from J, leaving 13 bases between them. The CDR3 spans 13 residues. In DNA form, the CDR3 reads TGTGCCAGCAGTCGCTACCCGACGGATGGCTACACCTTC. Translation gives CASSRYPTDGYTF.

This clonotype was picked up many times. This rearrangement joins TRBV6-1 to TRBJ1-2; weak D call: TRBD1 (5 bases). Germline CDR1 MNHNS, CDR2 SASEGT. The CDR3 consists of 13 residues. The V end was cut by 3 bases, the J end by 2 bases, with 7 bases between. The CDR3 region has the DNA TGTGCCAGCAGTGATCGGGGGAACTATGGCTACACCTTC. Residues: CASSDRGNYGYTF.

This clonotype has just a few counts. For the CDR3, the DNA is TGTGCCAGCAGTTATTGGGGTCTCGGGGGGCCCCAGCATTTT. Translated, it gives CASSYWGLGGPQHF. The gene calls are TRBV28 and TRBJ1-5, with a weak D call TRBD1 (5 bases). Trimming pared 4 bases from V and 9 bases from J, leaving 16 bases between. The CDR3 has 14 amino acids. Germline lookup yields CDR1 MDHEN and CDR2 SYDVKM.

The table lists this clonotype with many counts. The V call is TRBV5-1, the J call TRBJ2-4; 9 bases are shared with TRBD1. V was clipped by 6 bases and J by 8 bases; unmatched bases: 12. CDR3 length: 15 amino acids. Germline CDR1 reads SGHRS; CDR2 reads YFSETQ. Here the CDR3 reads CASMLPWTGEDIQYF. The CDR3 DNA reads as TGCGCCAGCATGCTTCCGTGGACAGGGGAGGACATTCAGTACTTC.

This clonotype was observed a few times. The J gene is TRBJ2-7, the V gene TRBV5-1, with D tentatively TRBD2 (5 bases). Between the trimmed V and J ends, which lost 3 bases and 4 bases, there was a span of 14 bases. From germline, CDR1 is SGHRS and CDR2 YFSETQ. The CDR3 covers 14 residues. The CDR3 region is CASSSGLSFYEQYF. CDR3 bases: TGCGCCAGCAGCTCAGGACTGTCTTTTTACGAGCAGTACTTC.

Ten or more counts support this clonotype. V usage is TRBV11-3 and J usage is TRBJ2-3; the D is unclear. This CDR3 is 12 amino acids long. V gave up 4 bases and J gave up 4 bases, with 6 bases separating them. Germline V gene data show CDR1 as SGHNT and CDR2 as YENEEA. The CDR3 DNA reads as TGTGCCAGCAGCTCGATTCCAGATACGCAGTATTTT. This gives the protein CASSSIPDTQYF.

This clonotype has only a few counts. The chain is built from TRBV20-1 and TRBJ2-7; TRBD1 matches at 10 bases. The germline gives CDR1 DFQATT, CDR2 SNEGSKA (reference sequence). CDR3 size: 15 residues. V lost 0 bases and J lost 1; bases outside the gene matches: 3. The CDR3 DNA follows: TGCAGTGCTAGAGATCCGGGACAGGGGTCCTACGAGCAGTACTTC. Protein: CSARDPGQGSYEQYF.

This clonotype was counted many times. This chain uses TRBV30 with TRBJ2-3, with 7 bases that match TRBD2. From germline, CDR1 is GTSNPN and CDR2 SVGIG (reference sequence). The V gene end was trimmed by 2 bases and the J gene end by 2 bases; junction bases not matched to a gene: 10. The CDR3 loop spans 16 amino acids. The CDR3 is CAWSPAVGRPTDTQYF. The CDR3 DNA reads as TGTGCCTGGAGTCCCGCCGTCGGGAGGCCCACAGATACGCAGTATTTT.

This clonotype was recorded at least ten times. The chain employs TRBV30 and TRBJ1-5; D is unresolved. V shed 0 bases and J shed 8 bases, with 11 bases lying between them. This CDR3 region has 13 residues. Germline loops: CDR1 GTSNPN, CDR2 SVGIG (reference sequence). The DNA of the CDR3 is TGTGCCTGGAGTGTACGGCCGGAGGAGCCCCAGCATTTT. Translated: CAWSVRPEEPQHF.

The gene calls are TRBV28 and TRBJ1-5; D is perhaps TRBD1 (6 bases). CDR3 length: 14 amino acids. V was shortened by 4 bases and J by 6 bases, with 13 bases between the two germline ends. CDR1 and CDR2 (germline): MDHEN, SYDVKM. In DNA, the CDR3 is TGTGCCAGCAGTTGGGGGCGACTGGGTCAGCCCCAGCATTTT. Translating it yields CASSWGRLGQPQHF.

The chain carries TRBV4-2 and TRBJ2-1; D gene unclear. Germline V CDR1 and CDR2: LGHNA, YNFKEQ. The germline V and J ends were trimmed by 0 bases and 9 bases, with 18 bases remaining between them. This CDR3 comprises 16 residues. The CDR3 here is CASSQEIRGPRFEQFF. The DNA for the CDR3 is TGTGCCAGCAGCCAAGAAATCAGAGGACCGCGTTTTGAGCAGTTCTTC.

The rearrangement uses TRBV4-3 and TRBJ2-3, with TRBD2 as a possible D gene (5 bases). Germline-derived CDR1 and CDR2 are LGHNA and YSLEER. The CDR3 runs 15 residues. The V and J ends lost 0 bases and 1 base respectively, with 8 bases between them. The CDR3 loop is CASSQEPGGTDTQYF. For the CDR3, the DNA is TGCGCCAGCAGCCAAGAACCCGGGGGCACAGATACGCAGTATTTT.

This clonotype came up many times. J is TRBJ1-2 and V is TRBV7-9; no definite D call. This CDR3 spans 14 amino acids. Germline V CDR1 and CDR2: SEHNR, FQNEAQ (reference sequence). Between the trimmed V and J ends, which lost 5 bases and 8 bases, there was a span of 18 bases. CDR3 DNA sequence: TGTGCCAGCAGCCCCGGTTTTGAGTATTTCGGCTACACCTTC. It is translated as CASSPGFEYFGYTF.